This T cell receptor (beta chain) was identified during a study of blood T cell repertoires in COVID-19. Background on the study: Material from acute and convalescent COVID-19 was sourced from the United States, Italy and Spain. Sources were T cells, B-cell-depleted T cells, or PBMCs; the material itself was cDNA or gDNA.

The authors' processing: Amplification of reference gene primers provided the estimated nucleated cell counts. The method was immunoSEQ multiplex PCR; TCRdb's version includes in-frame clones alone and lacks a portion of them. V, J and clone size derive from that table, while D and trimming were established from the DNA sequence. The sample yields around 190,000 clones, 84% seen once. In germline, CDR1 is ENHRY, CDR2 SYGVKD. This CDR3 contains 16 residues. Trimming cost V 6 bases and J 1 base; bases outside gene matches: 7. Source material: peripheral blood. The source of this sequence is a human donor in a cohort sampled during active COVID-19. This rearrangement joins TRBV10-3 to TRBJ1-2, with 11 bases fitting TRBD1. CDR3 sequence (DNA): TGTGCCATCAGGTTTACCGGGACAGGGGGTAACTATGGCTACACCTTC. This codes for CAIRFTGTGGNYGYTF.